The T cell receptor beta chain described here comes from a study of cytomegalovirus exposure and HLA in healthy donors (dated by TCRdb to 2016 to 2017). Study-wide context: According to a later analysis, the 100 to 150 validation repertoires were produced on the same platform as the approximately 600 repertoires of the first cohort. The study was designed to test whether signatures of past pathogen exposure could be identified by cataloging public T cell receptors. A separate validation cohort of 100 to 150 different subjects was used in addition to the 666-subject first cohort. To predict cytomegalovirus infection status, the study brought together high-throughput TCR immunosequencing, statistical association of individual TCRs with disease status, and machine learning. General conclusions and limits of the study: The validation cohort had no HLA typing available for a later analysis, so co-occurrence within that cohort was assessed over all 110 or so repertoires. Of the cluster scores, about 94% were above 0 in a later analysis, which found that TCRs clustered in the first cohort also tended to co-occur in the 120 validation repertoires. The authors suggested that the approach could potentially be extended to other disease states and immunological phenotypes. In both the original and validation cohorts, the classifier was reported to diagnose cytomegalovirus status with high specificity and sensitivity. Most TCR sequences were observed very rarely across donors, whereas some public TCRs were present in many individuals. The study gave a list of under 200 TCR beta chains associated with cytomegalovirus. In vitro tests confirmed that a few of the cytomegalovirus-associated TCR beta chains recognize cytomegalovirus antigens.

Library generation was performed with the immunoSEQ multiplex PCR assay. Per the authors' processing: A statistical classification framework was built for diagnosing cytomegalovirus status from the catalog of TCR beta chain sequences. Imported from immuneACCESS, the table was reduced by TCRdb to in-frame sequences with V and J called. These copies leave out some clones; in studies compared against another copy, an unresolved V gene accounts for under half, and the cause of the remainder is not known. V, J and clone size derive from that table, while D and trimming were established from the DNA sequence. The sample table records 130,000 to 150,000 clones; 85% to 90% of these occur just once. The ten largest make up around 6% of the sample. Cut back by 5 bases and 8 bases, the V and J ends lie 21 bases apart. CDR1 and CDR2, per the germline V gene (reference sequence), are SEHNR and FQNEAQ. The CDR3 runs 15 residues from the cysteine to the phenylalanine. Here the CDR3 DNA is all that survives: 45 bases in frame from base 1.

With regard to this clone: This clone's antigen is unknown. No base quality information exists; no much larger clone differs at one position.

The donors were included in the validation cohort of some 120 subjects, a group kept apart from the roughly 700-subject first cohort. This sequence originates from a woman younger than 45 in good health and CMV-seropositive. The sequenced material came from PBMCs. The rearranged chain carries TRBV7-9 and TRBJ1-2; tentative D gene TRBD1, with 5 bases matching. The DNA sequence is as follows: TGTGCCAGCAGCAAAGCAGACAGCTCACTATGGGGCTACACCTTC. This is translated as CASSKADSSLWGYTF.